One sample yielded the 19 T cell receptor beta chains listed below, sequenced in a study of shared clonotypes between healthy human individuals. The method was immunoSEQ multiplex PCR; TCRdb's version includes in-frame clones alone and lacks a portion of them. The sample has roughly 760,000 clones, 74% seen once. Sequenced material: memory CD4+ T cells sorted from blood. Subset noted: CD45RA-negative fraction. Receptor source: a woman in her thirties in good health.

The V call is TRBV5-4, the J call TRBJ2-7, with TRBD1 matching over 7 bases. Germline CDR1 SGHNT, CDR2 YYREEE (reference sequence). V lost 2 bases to trimming and J lost 4 bases; unmatched junction nucleotides: 15. This CDR3 comprises 17 residues. The CDR3 DNA sequence: TGTGCCAGCAGCTTTTTCTTTTCGGGACAGAGCCGATACGAGCAGTACTTC. Translating gives CASSFFFSGQSRYEQYF.

The chain joins TRBV23-1 to TRBJ1-1; a possible D gene is TRBD1 (5 bases). TRBV23-1 is classed as an ORF, of uncertain function. Trimming left V 6 bases short and J 2 bases short, with 13 bases between. The CDR3 contains 14 residues. This chain's CDR3 is CASRMTEVNTEAFF. CDR3 in DNA: TGCGCCAGCAGGATGACAGAGGTAAACACTGAAGCTTTCTTT.

This clone was picked up a small number of times. This chain uses TRBV5-6 with TRBJ2-1; D may be TRBD1 or TRBD2 (5 bases each). The CDR3 covers 16 residues. Germline V gene lookup returns CDR1 SGHDT and CDR2 YYEEEE. Trimming removed 2 bases at V and 2 bases at J, with 14 bases between. Here the CDR3 reads CASSFLPGRTYNEQFF. The CDR3 DNA sequence: TGTGCCAGCAGCTTCCTGCCGGGGCGTACCTACAATGAGCAGTTCTTC.

The genes are TRBV11-2 and TRBJ2-1; 10 nucleotides match TRBD2. The germline CDR1 and CDR2 sequences are SGHAT and FQNNGV. This CDR3 contains 16 residues. V was clipped by 1 base and J by 9 bases; unmatched bases: 9. The CDR3 region is CASSLGGSGRSVEQFF. CDR3 sequence (DNA): TGTGCCAGCAGCTTAGGGGGTAGCGGGAGGTCGGTTGAGCAGTTCTTC.

The gene calls are TRBV5-8 and TRBJ2-7; 7 bases agree with TRBD1. The germline CDR1 and CDR2 sequences are SGHTS and YDEGEE. The V and J ends lost 4 bases and 3 bases, in that order; junction bases with no gene match: 10. The CDR3 runs 15 residues. The CDR3 sequence: CASSRSRDRDYEQYF. The CDR3 DNA follows: TGTGCCAGCAGCCGAAGCCGGGACAGAGACTACGAGCAGTACTTC.

This clone was observed once. The chain employs TRBV4-2 and TRBJ1-4; the D gene is possibly TRBD1 (5 bases). V lost 4 bases and J lost 8, with 20 bases in between. The CDR3 runs to 16 residues. Germline CDR1 and CDR2: LGHNA and YNFKEQ. The CDR3 DNA reads TGTGCCAGCAGCCGGACCGCCCAGGCAGGGAACGAAAAACTGTTTTTT. Amino acids: CASSRTAQAGNEKLFF.

The J gene is TRBJ1-4, the V gene TRBV7-9, with 7 bases lining up with TRBD1. Germline V lookup: CDR1 SEHNR, CDR2 FQNEAQ (reference sequence). V was clipped by 5 bases and J by 7 bases; unmatched bases: 7. The CDR3 has 14 residues. The CDR3 is CASSPQGGSEKLFF. The CDR3 region has the DNA TGTGCCAGCAGCCCCCAGGGGGGAAGTGAAAAACTGTTTTTT.

This rearrangement joins TRBV10-3 to TRBJ1-1; D perhaps matches TRBD1 (5 bases). The CDR3 has 15 residues. V was shortened by 2 bases and J by 0 bases, with 10 bases between the two germline ends. Germline V gives CDR1 ENHRY, CDR2 SYGVKD. CDR3 coding DNA: TGTGCCATCAGTGAGGGGGCCAATCTGAACACTGAAGCTTTCTTT. This codes for CAISEGANLNTEAFF.

The V and J genes are TRBV28 and TRBJ2-7, with 10 bases fitting TRBD2. In germline, CDR1 is MDHEN, CDR2 SYDVKM. The V and J ends lost 5 bases and 5 bases, in that order; junction bases with no gene match: 9. This CDR3 comprises 15 residues. The CDR3 DNA follows: TGTGCCAGCAGTAAACCGGGACTAGCGACAAACGAGCAGTACTTC. Translation: CASSKPGLATNEQYF.

This chain connects TRBV15 to TRBJ2-2; D is perhaps TRBD2 (7 bases). CDR1 is LNHNV and CDR2 is YYDKDF in the germline V gene (reference sequence). The CDR3 sequence is 18 residues long. V was pared by 5 bases and J by 4 bases, with 23 bases between. This CDR3 is CATSRLSLGGGITGELFF. The CDR3 bases are TGTGCCACCAGCCGCCTATCCCTAGGGGGAGGGATCACCGGGGAGCTGTTTTTT.

The chain couples TRBV28 to TRBJ2-7; 9 bases are a match to TRBD1. V trimming: 5 bases; J trimming: 5 bases; junction bases outside the gene matches: 10. Looked up from germline, CDR1 is MDHEN and CDR2 is SYDVKM. This CDR3 has 15 amino acids. In DNA form, the CDR3 reads TGTGCCAGCAGTCGTACCGGGACAGGGCCGCACGAGCAGTACTTC. Translating gives CASSRTGTGPHEQYF.

This clone was detected only a few times. The chain uses TRBV19 and TRBJ2-7; the D gene is possibly TRBD1 (5 bases). Trimming removed 4 bases from V and 2 bases from J, with 18 bases in between. There are 16 residues in the CDR3. Looked up from germline, CDR1 is LNHDA and CDR2 is SQIVND (reference sequence). The CDR3 region is CASSTRERTSTYEQYF. The CDR3 DNA reads TGTGCCAGTAGTACTCGAGAGAGGACAAGCACCTACGAGCAGTACTTC.

This clone was observed a few times. V gene TRBV6-6 combines with J gene TRBJ1-3, with no clear D. Germline CDR1 reads MNHNY; CDR2 reads SVGAGI (reference sequence). V was shortened by 5 bases and J by 2 bases, with 1 base between the two germline ends. The CDR3 is 11 residues long. The CDR3 spells CASSAGNTIYF. The CDR3, as DNA: TGTGCCAGCAGTGCTGGAAACACCATATATTTT.

Points on this clone: The same CDR3 also results from other DNA sequences found in this sample. The genes are TRBV18 and TRBJ2-5; D may be TRBD2 (6 bases). Germline-derived CDR1 and CDR2 are KGHSH and LQKENI. The V end lost 6 bases, the J end lost 5 bases, and 10 bases lay between the germline ends. The CDR3 spans 12 residues. CDR3 in DNA: TGTGCCAGCTCCCCCGGGGGTGAGACCCAGTACTTC. Translating gives CASSPGGETQYF. The entire variable domain, with the rest obtained from reference TRBV18 and TRBJ2-5, is as follows: NAGVMQNPRHLVRRRGQEARLRCSPMKGHSHVYWYRQLPEEGLKFMVYLQKENIIDESGMPKERFSAEFPKEGPSILRIQQVVRGDSAAYFCASSPGGETQYFGPGTRLLVL.

This clone was counted only a few times. This chain connects TRBV6-1 to TRBJ1-1; D unresolved. This CDR3 spans 11 amino acids. Trimming took off 7 bases at V and 1 base at J, with 4 bases between the two ends. Germline values: CDR1 MNHNS, CDR2 SASEGT. CDR3 protein: CASMENTEAFF. The CDR3 nucleotides read TGTGCCAGCATGGAGAACACTGAAGCTTTCTTT.

The V gene is TRBV29-1, the J gene TRBJ2-1, with D possibly matching TRBD1 (6 bases). The CDR3 extends over 15 amino acids. Germline-derived CDR1 and CDR2 are SQVTM and ANQGSEA. Trimming took 3 bases from V and 0 from J, leaving 12 bases between them. The CDR3 coding sequence is TGCAGCGTTGACGGCAGGGGTCTCTCCTACAATGAGCAGTTCTTC. This sequence encodes CSVDGRGLSYNEQFF.

The DNA for the CDR3 is TGCGCCAGCAGCCCGCAAGCGGGGGGAGGCTATGGCTACACCTTC. Translated: CASSPQAGGGYGYTF. V and J are TRBV5-1 and TRBJ1-2, with a tentative D call TRBD1 (5 bases). V dropped 4 bases and J dropped 4 bases, with 17 bases sitting between them. CDR1 and CDR2 (germline): SGHRS, YFSETQ. The CDR3 consists of 15 residues.

The chain joins TRBV28 to TRBJ1-2; D possibly corresponds to TRBD1 (5 bases). V gave up 3 bases and J gave up 7 bases, with 9 bases separating them. CDR1 and CDR2 from the germline V gene are MDHEN and SYDVKM. This CDR3 is 12 amino acids long. The CDR3 DNA reads TGTGCCAGCAGTTTGACAGTGAGTGGCTACACCTTC. Translating it yields CASSLTVSGYTF.

The rearrangement uses TRBV5-1 and TRBJ1-1; perhaps TRBD1 as D (5 bases). Trimming pared 3 bases from V and 0 bases from J, leaving 12 bases between. The CDR3 spans 15 residues. CDR1 is SGHRS and CDR2 is YFSETQ in the germline V gene. CDR3 bases: TGCGCCAGCAGCTGGGGCAAAGGGATGAACACTGAAGCTTTCTTT. This sequence encodes CASSWGKGMNTEAFF.